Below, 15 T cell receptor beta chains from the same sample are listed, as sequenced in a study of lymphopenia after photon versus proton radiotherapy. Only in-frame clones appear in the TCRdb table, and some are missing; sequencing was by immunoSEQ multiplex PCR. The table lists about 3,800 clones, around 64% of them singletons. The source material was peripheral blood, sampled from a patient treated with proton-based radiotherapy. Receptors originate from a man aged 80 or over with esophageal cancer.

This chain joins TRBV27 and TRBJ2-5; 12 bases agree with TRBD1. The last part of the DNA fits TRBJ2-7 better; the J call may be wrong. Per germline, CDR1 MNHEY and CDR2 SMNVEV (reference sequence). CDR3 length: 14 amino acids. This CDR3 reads CASSPGTGGLEQYF. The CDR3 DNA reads TGTGCCAGCAGTCCCGGGACAGGGGGCCTCGAGCAGTACTTC.

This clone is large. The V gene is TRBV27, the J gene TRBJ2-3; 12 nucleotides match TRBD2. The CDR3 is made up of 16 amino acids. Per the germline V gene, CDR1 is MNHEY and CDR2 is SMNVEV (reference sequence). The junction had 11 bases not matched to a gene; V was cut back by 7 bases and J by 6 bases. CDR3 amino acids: CASKVGGLAGYDTQYF. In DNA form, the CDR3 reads TGTGCCAGCAAAGTCGGCGGACTAGCGGGATATGATACGCAGTATTTT.

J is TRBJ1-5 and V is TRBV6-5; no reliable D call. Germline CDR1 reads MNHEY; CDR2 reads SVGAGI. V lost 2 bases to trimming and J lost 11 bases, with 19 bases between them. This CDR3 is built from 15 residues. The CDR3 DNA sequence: TGTGCCAGCAGTTACCGAGGCCTGGCCCGGTCAGCCCAGCATTTT. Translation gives CASSYRGLARSAQHF.

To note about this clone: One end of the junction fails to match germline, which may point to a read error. CDR3 sequence: CASSVALGITYEQYF. The CDR3 DNA reads TGTGCCAGCAGCGTAGCTCTCGGGATTACCTACGAGCAGTACTTC. The V gene is TRBV7-4, the J gene TRBJ2-7, with D maybe TRBD2 (5 bases). This CDR3 spans 15 amino acids. The V gene's germline CDR1 is SGHVT and CDR2 SQSDAQ.

CDR3 sequence reads: CASSRRGGGPNEQFF. CDR3 nucleotide sequence: TGCGCCAGCAGCCGACGGGGGGGCGGCCCGAATGAGCAGTTCTTC. This chain connects TRBV5-1 to TRBJ2-1; the match to TRBD2 covers 8 bases. The CDR3 has 15 residues. The V and J ends lost 4 bases and 7 bases, in that order; junction bases with no gene match: 10. Germline V CDR1 and CDR2: SGHRS, YFSETQ.

CDR3 DNA: TGTGCCAGCAGTGATAGGCTGAGGATCATCGTCGACGAGACCCAGTACTTC. This codes for CASSDRLRIIVDETQYF. The chain employs TRBV2 and TRBJ2-5; D unresolved. V lost 3 bases to trimming and J lost 5 bases, with 22 bases between them. There are 17 residues in the CDR3. Per germline, CDR1 SNHLY and CDR2 FYNNEI.

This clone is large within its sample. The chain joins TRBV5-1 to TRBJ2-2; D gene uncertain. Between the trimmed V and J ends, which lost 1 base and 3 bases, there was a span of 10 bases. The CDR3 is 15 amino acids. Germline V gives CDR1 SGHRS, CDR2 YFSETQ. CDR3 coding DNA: TGCGCCAGCAGCTTGAGGGCAGAGGACACCGGGGAGCTGTTTTTT. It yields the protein CASSLRAEDTGELFF.

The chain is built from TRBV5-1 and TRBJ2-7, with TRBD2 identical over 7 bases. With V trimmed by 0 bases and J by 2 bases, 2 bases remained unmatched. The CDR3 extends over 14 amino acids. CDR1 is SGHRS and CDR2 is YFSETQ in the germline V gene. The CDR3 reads CASSLDGRPYEQYF. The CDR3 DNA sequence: TGCGCCAGCAGCTTGGACGGGAGGCCCTACGAGCAGTACTTC.

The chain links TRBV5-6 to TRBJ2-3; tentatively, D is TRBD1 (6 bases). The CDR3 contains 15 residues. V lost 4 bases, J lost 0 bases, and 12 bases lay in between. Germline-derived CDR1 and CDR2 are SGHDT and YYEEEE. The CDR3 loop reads CASSLQGISTDTQYF. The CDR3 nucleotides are TGTGCCAGCAGCCTACAGGGTATTAGCACAGATACGCAGTATTTT.

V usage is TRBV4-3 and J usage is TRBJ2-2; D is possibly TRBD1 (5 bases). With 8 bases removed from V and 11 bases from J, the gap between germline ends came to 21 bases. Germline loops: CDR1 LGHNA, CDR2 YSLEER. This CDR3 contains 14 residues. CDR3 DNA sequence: TGCGCCAGCGCAGATGGGGCCGCAGATGATGAGCTGTTTTTT. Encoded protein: CASADGAADDELFF.

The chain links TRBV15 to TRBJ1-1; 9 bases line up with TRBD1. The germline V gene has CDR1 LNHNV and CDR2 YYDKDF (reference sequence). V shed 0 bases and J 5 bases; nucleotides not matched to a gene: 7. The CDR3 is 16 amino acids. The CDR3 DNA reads TGTGCCACCAGCAGAGATGGGACAGGGAGGATAACTGAAGCTTTCTTT. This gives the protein CATSRDGTGRITEAFF. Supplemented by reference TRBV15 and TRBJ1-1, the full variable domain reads DAMVIQNPRYQVTQFGKPVTLSCSQTLNHNVMYWYQQKSSQAPKLLFHYYDKDFNNEADTPDNFQSRRPNTSFCFLDIRSPGLGDTAMYLCATSRDGTGRITEAFFGQGTRLTVV.

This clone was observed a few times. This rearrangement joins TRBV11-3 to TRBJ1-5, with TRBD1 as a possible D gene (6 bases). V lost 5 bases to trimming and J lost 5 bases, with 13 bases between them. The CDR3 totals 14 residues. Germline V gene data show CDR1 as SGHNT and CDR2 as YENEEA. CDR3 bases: TGTGCCAGCAGCCAACAGGGTGGCGATCAGCCCCAGCATTTT. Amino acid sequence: CASSQQGGDQPQHF.

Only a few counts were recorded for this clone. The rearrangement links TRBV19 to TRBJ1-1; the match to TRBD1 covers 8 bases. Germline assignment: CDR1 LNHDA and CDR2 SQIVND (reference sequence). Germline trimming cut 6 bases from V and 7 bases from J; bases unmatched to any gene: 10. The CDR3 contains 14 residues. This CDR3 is CASRPSQTGDEAFF. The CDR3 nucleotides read TGTGCCAGTAGGCCATCCCAGACAGGGGATGAAGCTTTCTTT.

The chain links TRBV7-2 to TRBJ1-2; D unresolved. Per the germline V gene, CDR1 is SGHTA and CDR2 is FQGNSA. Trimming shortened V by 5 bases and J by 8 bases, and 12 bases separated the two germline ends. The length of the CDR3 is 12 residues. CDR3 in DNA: TGTACCAGCAGCGAGAACCTGGGGGGCTACACCTTC. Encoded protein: CTSSENLGGYTF.

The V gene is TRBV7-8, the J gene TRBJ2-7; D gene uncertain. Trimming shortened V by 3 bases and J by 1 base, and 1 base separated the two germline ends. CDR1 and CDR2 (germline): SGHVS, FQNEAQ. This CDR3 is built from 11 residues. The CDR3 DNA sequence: TGTGCCAGCAGCTTGTCCTACGAGCAGTACTTC. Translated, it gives CASSLSYEQYF. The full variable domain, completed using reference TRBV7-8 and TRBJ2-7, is GAGVSQSPRYKVAKRGQDVALRCDPISGHVSLFWYQQALGQGPEFLTYFQNEAQLDKSGLPSDRFFAERPEGSVSTLKIQRTQQEDSAVYLCASSLSYEQYFGPGTRLTVT.